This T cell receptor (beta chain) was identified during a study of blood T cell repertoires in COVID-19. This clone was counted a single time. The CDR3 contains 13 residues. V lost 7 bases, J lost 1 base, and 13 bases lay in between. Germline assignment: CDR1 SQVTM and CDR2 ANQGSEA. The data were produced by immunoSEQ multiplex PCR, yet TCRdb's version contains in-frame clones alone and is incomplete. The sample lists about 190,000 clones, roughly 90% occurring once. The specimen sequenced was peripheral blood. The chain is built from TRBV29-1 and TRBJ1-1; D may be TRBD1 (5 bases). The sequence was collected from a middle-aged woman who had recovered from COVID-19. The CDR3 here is CSGAGGPNTEAFF. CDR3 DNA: TGCAGCGGGGCGGGGGGACCGAACACTGAAGCTTTCTTT.